The next 16 T cell receptor beta chains were all read from a single sample in a study of shared clonotypes between healthy human individuals. Generated by immunoSEQ multiplex PCR, the TCRdb table keeps only in-frame clones and is missing some. Of about 380,000 clones in the sample, about 97% were seen once. The sequenced sample consisted of memory CD8+ T cells sorted from blood. Subset defined: CD45RO+ cells pooled with CCR7-negative TemRA cells. The receptor set was obtained from a man aged 25-45 years in good health.

The rearrangement joins TRBV5-1 to TRBJ1-4; no definite D call. The CDR3 has 16 residues. Trimming took off 4 bases at V and 5 bases at J, with 18 bases between the two ends. Germline V CDR1 and CDR2: SGHRS, YFSETQ. The CDR3 reads CASSPFLGPGNEKLFF. The CDR3 nucleotides are TGCGCCAGCAGCCCGTTTTTGGGCCCCGGGAATGAAAAACTGTTTTTT.

This clone came up once. The chain couples TRBV7-2 to TRBJ1-2, with D uncertain. Trimming removed 3 bases from V and 8 bases from J, with 10 bases in between. The CDR3 has 12 residues. The germline gives CDR1 SGHTA, CDR2 FQGNSA. The CDR3 DNA sequence: TGTGCCAGCAGCTTTTTGATTGGGGGCTACACCTTC. Translating it yields CASSFLIGGYTF.

The V and J genes are TRBV19 and TRBJ1-1; no reliable D call. Germline lookup yields CDR1 LNHDA and CDR2 SQIVND (reference sequence). The germline V and J ends were trimmed by 3 bases and 4 bases, with 9 bases remaining between them. This CDR3 is built from 13 residues. Written as DNA, the CDR3 is TGTGCCAGTAGTATGACCCTTCCCACTGAAGCTTTCTTT. It encodes CASSMTLPTEAFF.

CDR3 residues: CASSLVDSSTGELFF. CDR3 nucleotide sequence: TGTGCCAGCAGCTTAGTAGACTCGAGCACCGGGGAGCTGTTTTTT. The rearrangement uses TRBV11-2 and TRBJ2-2; D not resolved. This CDR3 contains 15 residues. Trimming took 1 base from V and 4 from J, leaving 10 bases between them. In germline, CDR1 is SGHAT, CDR2 FQNNGV.

This chain connects TRBV7-2 to TRBJ2-3, with 10 bases matching TRBD2. Germline values: CDR1 SGHTA, CDR2 FQGNSA. Trimming cost V 1 base and J 3 bases; bases outside gene matches: 4. This CDR3 is 16 amino acids long. The CDR3 loop reads CASSLGVAGGTDTQYF. CDR3 bases: TGTGCCAGCAGCTTAGGGGTAGCGGGAGGAACAGATACGCAGTATTTT.

The chain links TRBV5-1 to TRBJ2-3; 11 nucleotides agree with TRBD2. The germline V gene encodes CDR1 SGHRS and CDR2 YFSETQ. Trimming took 1 base from V and 2 from J; bases not matched to a gene: 9. The CDR3 contains 18 residues. CDR3 coding DNA: TGCGCCAGCAGCTTGCCCTATCTAGCGGGAGGAGTCACAGATACGCAGTATTTT. It encodes CASSLPYLAGGVTDTQYF.

The V gene is TRBV27, the J gene TRBJ2-1; 10 bases line up with TRBD1. Germline V gene sequence: CDR1 MNHEY, CDR2 SMNVEV (reference sequence). This CDR3 has 15 residues. Trimming took 5 bases from V and 7 from J; bases not matched to a gene: 8. The CDR3 loop reads CASSLPGQGGNEQFF. DNA of the CDR3: TGTGCCAGCAGTCTCCCCGGACAGGGGGGAAATGAGCAGTTCTTC.

The chain is built from TRBV10-3 and TRBJ1-2, with a possible D match to TRBD1 (5 bases). The CDR3 spans 13 residues. The V gene lost 4 bases and the J gene lost 1 base, with 7 bases spanning the gap. Germline V lookup: CDR1 ENHRY, CDR2 SYGVKD. CDR3 DNA: TGTGCCATCAGTGGGGGGTATAACTATGGCTACACCTTC. This sequence encodes CAISGGYNYGYTF.

The chain has TRBV7-2 and TRBJ2-1; no reliable D call. V shed 5 bases and J shed 3 bases, with 5 bases lying between them. The CDR3 contains 12 residues. The germline V gene has CDR1 SGHTA and CDR2 FQGNSA. This CDR3 is CASSPNYNEQFF. The CDR3 region has the DNA TGTGCCAGCAGCCCCAACTACAATGAGCAGTTCTTC.

The chain links TRBV27 to TRBJ2-3, with no clear D. The V end was cut by 8 bases, the J end by 1 base, with 13 bases between. Germline CDR1 and CDR2: MNHEY and SMNVEV (reference sequence). The CDR3 length is 14 residues. The CDR3 protein is CASGALRGTDTQYF. CDR3 bases: TGTGCCAGCGGTGCGCTTCGGGGCACAGATACGCAGTATTTT.

The chain couples TRBV5-4 to TRBJ2-2; 7 nucleotides align to TRBD1. Germline V CDR1 and CDR2: SGHNT, YYREEE (reference sequence). This CDR3 has 15 amino acids. J gave up 2 bases and V 6 bases, and 7 bases lay outside the gene matches. CDR3 region: CASKAGGINTGELFF. The CDR3 DNA follows: TGTGCCAGCAAGGCAGGGGGAATTAACACCGGGGAGCTGTTTTTT.

This rearrangement joins TRBV4-1 to TRBJ2-2, with 8 bases matching TRBD2. This CDR3 is 16 amino acids long. V gave up 5 bases and J gave up 5 bases; unmatched junction bases: 10. Germline V CDR1 and CDR2: MGHRA, YSYEKL. DNA for the CDR3: TGCGCCAGCAGCTCCCTTGGCGGGAGGCGGACCGGGGAGCTGTTTTTT. Translated, it gives CASSSLGGRRTGELFF.

CDR3 sequence reads: CASSPNSGSRNEQFF. Written as DNA, the CDR3 is TGTGCCAGCAGCCCAAACAGCGGGAGTCGTAATGAGCAGTTCTTC. This chain joins TRBV7-3 and TRBJ2-1, with 8 bases that match TRBD2. Losses at the gene ends were 5 bases for V and 7 bases for J; bases not matched to a gene: 10. The CDR3 covers 15 residues. Per germline, CDR1 SGHTA and CDR2 FQGTGA.

The CDR3 DNA reads as TGTGCCAGCAGGCTGCGGGGGGCAAGGGAGCAGTACTTC. This gives the protein CASRLRGAREQYF. The chain recombines TRBV11-2 with TRBJ2-7; 8 nucleotides match TRBD2. The junction had 8 bases not matched to a gene; V was cut back by 6 bases and J by 7 bases. The germline V gene encodes CDR1 SGHAT and CDR2 FQNNGV. This CDR3 comprises 13 residues.

This sequence joins TRBV11-2 and TRBJ2-1; 12 bases line up with TRBD2. CDR1 SGHAT and CDR2 FQNNGV come from the germline V gene. Losses at the gene ends were 3 bases for V and 4 bases for J; bases not matched to a gene: 4. This CDR3 has 16 residues. Here the CDR3 DNA reads TGTGCCAGCAGCTTCCTAGCGGGAGGGGATTACAATGAGCAGTTCTTC. It translates to CASSFLAGGDYNEQFF.

Worth noting for this clone: Additional DNA sequences in this sample encode the identical CDR3. The genes are TRBV5-1 and TRBJ2-5; D uncertain. Germline V gene sequence: CDR1 SGHRS, CDR2 YFSETQ. V was clipped by 0 bases and J by 1 base, with 7 bases between them. The CDR3 totals 14 residues. CDR3 bases: TGCGCCAGCAGCTTGGGGGGATTCCAAGAGACCCAGTACTTC. This translates into CASSLGGFQETQYF. Using reference TRBV5-1 and TRBJ2-5 for the parts outside the CDR3, the full variable domain is KAGVTQTPRYLIKTRGQQVTLSCSPISGHRSVSWYQQTPGQGLQFLFEYFSETQRNKGNFPGRFSGRQFSNSRSEMNVSTLELGDSALYLCASSLGGFQETQYFGPGTRLLVL.